These 18 T cell receptor beta chains were all obtained from the same sample, sequenced in a study of shared clonotypes between healthy human individuals. The naive CD8 population came from CD45RO-negative cells selected for CCR7, without terminally differentiated effector memory CD45RA+ cells. This table comes from immunoSEQ multiplex PCR, and its TCRdb copy is limited to in-frame clones, with some not included. Of millions of clones detected, about 93% appear once; the ten largest clones hold 1.7%. Sequenced sample: naive CD8+ T cells from PBMCs. The source of these receptors is a young man in good health. Some clones in this sample may be carry-over from other donors' samples.

The rearrangement links TRBV7-9 to TRBJ1-1; D is possibly TRBD1 (6 bases). CDR1 is SEHNR and CDR2 is FQNEAQ in the germline V gene (reference sequence). The V end lost 5 bases, the J end lost 6 bases, and 10 bases lay between the germline ends. The CDR3 sequence is 12 residues long. CDR3 in amino acids: CASSKGDPEAFF. The DNA for the CDR3 is TGTGCCAGCAGCAAGGGGGACCCTGAAGCTTTCTTT.

This chain links TRBV16 with TRBJ2-7, with no clear D. Germline V gene lookup returns CDR1 KGHSY and CDR2 FQNENV. The V end lost 2 bases, the J end lost 4 bases, and 18 bases lay between the germline ends. The CDR3 is made up of 16 amino acids. DNA of the CDR3: TGTGCCAGCAGCCAACCACCTTTTGGGATTGGTTACGAGCAGTACTTC. This translates into CASSQPPFGIGYEQYF.

For the CDR3, the DNA is TGTGCCAGCGGACCTCTTGGCGGGAGGTTGGATGAGCAGTACTTC. Protein: CASGPLGGRLDEQYF. The V gene is TRBV27, the J gene TRBJ2-7, with 8 bases that match TRBD2. CDR3 length equals 15 residues. The trim removed 8 bases at V and 7 bases at J, leaving 16 bases unmatched. Germline V gives CDR1 MNHEY, CDR2 SMNVEV (reference sequence).

The chain's CDR3 is CASSLGHGTEAFF. DNA for the CDR3: TGTGCCAGCAGTCTCGGCCATGGGACTGAAGCTTTCTTT. The V and J genes are TRBV14 and TRBJ1-1; D not certain. V was shortened by 6 bases and J by 5 bases, with 13 bases between the two germline ends. Germline lookup yields CDR1 SGHDN and CDR2 FVKESK. The CDR3 is made up of 13 amino acids.

The chain links TRBV7-9 to TRBJ2-7; no clear D gene. This CDR3 spans 14 amino acids. The V gene lost 10 bases and the J gene lost 2 bases, with 18 bases spanning the gap. Germline values: CDR1 SEHNR, CDR2 FQNEAQ (reference sequence). The CDR3 DNA sequence: TGTGCCATCCGTCCTGACGAATTCCCCTACGAGCAGTACTTC. It encodes CAIRPDEFPYEQYF.

This chain uses TRBV5-1 with TRBJ2-1; 11 bases match TRBD2. This CDR3 region has 16 residues. J gave up 4 bases and V 2 bases, and 5 bases lay outside the gene matches. Germline assignment: CDR1 SGHRS and CDR2 YFSETQ. The DNA of the CDR3 is TGCGCCAGCAGCTTAAATAGCGGGAGGGTGTACAATGAGCAGTTCTTC. It encodes CASSLNSGRVYNEQFF.

This sequence joins TRBV29-1 and TRBJ1-2, with D uncertain. The CDR3 runs to 13 residues. Looked up from germline, CDR1 is SQVTM and CDR2 is ANQGSEA. V was pared by 5 bases and J by 1 base, with 11 bases between. CDR3 residues: CSVYARYNYGYTF. Written as DNA, the CDR3 is TGCAGCGTTTACGCCAGATATAACTATGGCTACACCTTC.

The rearrangement uses TRBV7-6 and TRBJ2-3; D is unresolved. CDR3 size: 14 residues. CDR1 and CDR2 from the germline V gene are SGHVS and FNYEAQ. Trimming shortened V by 1 base and J by 0 bases, and 5 bases separated the two germline ends. CDR3 bases: TGTGCCAGCAGCTTAGACCGAAGCACAGATACGCAGTATTTT. Translated, it gives CASSLDRSTDTQYF.

V and J are TRBV25-1 and TRBJ2-5, with 7 bases identical to TRBD1. Trimming at V came to 4 bases and at J to 9 bases, leaving 11 bases not matched to a gene. The CDR3 consists of 14 residues. From germline, CDR1 is MGHDK and CDR2 SYGVNS. The CDR3: CASSVGDREFAQYF. As DNA, the CDR3 is TGTGCCAGCAGTGTAGGAGACAGGGAGTTTGCCCAGTACTTC.

A note on this clone: Distinct nucleotide sequences in the sample also encode this CDR3. The rearrangement links TRBV10-3 to TRBJ1-4; D is uncertain. This CDR3 region has 16 residues. Germline assignment: CDR1 ENHRY and CDR2 SYGVKD. V was cut by 0 bases and J by 0 bases, with 8 bases left in between. The CDR3 loop is CAISESGGTTNEKLFF. CDR3 bases: TGTGCCATCAGTGAGTCTGGAGGGACAACTAATGAAAAACTGTTTTTT.

This CDR3 reads CASSQPAGEQYF. The CDR3 DNA reads as TGCGCCAGCAGCCAACCGGCGGGGGAGCAGTACTTC. The chain combines TRBV4-1 with TRBJ2-7, with D possibly being TRBD2 (6 bases). With 2 bases removed from V and 7 bases from J, the gap between germline ends came to 9 bases. Looked up from germline, CDR1 is MGHRA and CDR2 is YSYEKL. This CDR3 region has 12 residues.

This chain connects TRBV9 to TRBJ2-5, with D possibly being TRBD1 or TRBD2 (5 bases each). Trimming left V 3 bases short and J 5 bases short, with 17 bases between. The germline gives CDR1 SGDLS, CDR2 YYNGEE. This CDR3 is 15 amino acids long. CDR3 nucleotides: TGTGCCAGCAGCGGAGGACATGGAGCGGTTGAGACCCAGTACTTC. Protein: CASSGGHGAVETQYF.

CDR3 coding DNA: TGTGCCAGCAGTATCCAAGGGGGATGGGAGACTGGCTACACCTTC. It translates to CASSIQGGWETGYTF. The chain uses TRBV28 and TRBJ1-2; tentatively, D is TRBD1 (6 bases). The CDR3 covers 15 residues. V lost 5 bases to trimming and J lost 7 bases, with 20 bases between them. The germline gives CDR1 MDHEN, CDR2 SYDVKM.

This clone was counted only a few times. This sequence joins TRBV7-8 and TRBJ2-1; perhaps TRBD2 as D (6 bases). The V end lost 1 base, the J end lost 3 bases, and 13 bases lay between the germline ends. Germline lookup yields CDR1 SGHVS and CDR2 FQNEAQ. This CDR3 has 16 residues. The CDR3 is CASSLELASHYNEQFF. CDR3 in DNA: TGTGCCAGCAGCTTAGAACTAGCTTCTCACTACAATGAGCAGTTCTTC.

This rearrangement joins TRBV11-2 to TRBJ1-1, with D possibly being TRBD1 (6 bases). Germline loops: CDR1 SGHAT, CDR2 FQNNGV. This CDR3 is built from 16 residues. Trimming stripped 5 bases from V and 3 bases from J, with 19 bases between. Here the CDR3 reads CASSRILGHSHTEAFF. DNA for the CDR3: TGTGCCAGCAGCCGGATCCTGGGACATTCGCACACTGAAGCTTTCTTT.

The rearrangement links TRBV4-3 to TRBJ2-1; D might be TRBD2 (5 bases). Trimming took off 4 bases at V and 3 bases at J, with 13 bases between the two ends. Germline CDR1 and CDR2: LGHNA and YSLEER. This CDR3 is built from 15 residues. CDR3 sequence: CASSPYEGFYNEQFF. The DNA for the CDR3 is TGCGCCAGCAGCCCATACGAGGGATTCTACAATGAGCAGTTCTTC.

This sequence joins TRBV9 and TRBJ2-2, with no clear D. The germline CDR1 and CDR2 sequences are SGDLS and YYNGEE. V was clipped by 4 bases and J by 2 bases, with 9 bases between them. This CDR3 region has 14 residues. The CDR3 sequence is CASSPRINTGELFF. The CDR3 coding sequence is TGTGCCAGCAGCCCCCGGATTAACACCGGGGAGCTGTTTTTT.

The chain has TRBV27 and TRBJ2-4; D not certain. CDR3 length: 14 residues. The V gene's germline CDR1 is MNHEY and CDR2 SMNVEV (reference sequence). Trimming left V 5 bases short and J 1 base short, with 9 bases between. CDR3 in amino acids: CASSPMGAKNIQYF. DNA of the CDR3: TGTGCCAGCAGTCCCATGGGGGCCAAAAACATTCAGTACTTC.